The 5 T cell receptor beta chains given below trace back to one sample, sequenced in a study of blood T cells in healthy people across ages. The authors ran a second PCR of about 6 to 11 cycles using a sample-barcoded 5' primer and a J-beta primer mix. TCRdb re-derived calls from the 5' RACE reads in MiXCR, one entry per CDR3 protein. Among approximately 800,000 distinct CDR3 sequences listed, just under 25% were seen once. The sample also formed part of further work on T cells of mothers and their children.

The specimen sequenced was blood. These TCRs come from a boy aged 10-17 years in good health.

This clonotype occurred a few times. The chain has TRBV29-1 and TRBJ2-3; 13 positions agree with TRBD2. CDR3 size: 17 residues. Germline trimming cut 5 bases from V and 1 base from J; bases unmatched to any gene: 9. Germline loops: CDR1 SQVTM, CDR2 ANQGSEA. CDR3 in amino acids: CSVRKLAGGIGTDTQYF. Written as DNA, the CDR3 is TGCAGCGTTCGAAAACTAGCGGGGGGGATCGGCACAGATACGCAGTATTTT.

This clonotype was detected many times. The chain links TRBV27 to TRBJ2-7; D is possibly TRBD1 or TRBD2 (5 bases each). Trimming shortened V by 11 bases and J by 5 bases, and 13 bases separated the two germline ends. The CDR3 loop spans 11 amino acids. The germline V gene has CDR1 MNHEY and CDR2 SMNVEV (reference sequence). The CDR3 DNA reads TGTGCCGACTGGGGGAGCAACGAGCAGTACTTC. This sequence encodes CADWGSNEQYF.

The chain is built from TRBV5-1 and TRBJ1-5; D is possibly TRBD1 (5 bases). In germline, CDR1 is SGHRS, CDR2 YFSETQ. This CDR3 is built from 14 residues. Deletions cut 4 bases from V and 4 bases from J, with 12 bases between. In DNA form, the CDR3 reads TGCGCCAGCAGCCCCGTTGGGGGGAATCAGCCCCAGCATTTT. This codes for CASSPVGGNQPQHF. The complete variable domain, with remaining parts taken from reference TRBV5-1 and TRBJ1-5, reads KAGVTQTPRYLIKTRGQQVTLSCSPISGHRSVSWYQQTPGQGLQFLFEYFSETQRNKGNFPGRFSGRQFSNSRSEMNVSTLELGDSALYLCASSPVGGNQPQHFGDGTRLSIL.

This rearrangement joins TRBV29-1 to TRBJ2-1, with TRBD1 identical over 12 bases. The J call may be faulty, since TRBJ2-7 better matches the DNA end. The germline V gene encodes CDR1 SQVTM and CDR2 ANQGSEA. This CDR3 comprises 15 residues. The CDR3 DNA is TGCAGCGCTTCCGGGACAGGGGGCCTTGACTACGAGCAGTACTTC. Amino acid sequence: CSASGTGGLDYEQYF.

The chain recombines TRBV5-1 with TRBJ2-3, with a possible D match to TRBD1 (5 bases). Trimming stripped 5 bases from V and 4 bases from J, with 11 bases between. Germline CDR1 and CDR2: SGHRS and YFSETQ. This CDR3 has 13 amino acids. CDR3 protein: CASSHQGSDTQYF. The CDR3 DNA follows: TGCGCCAGCAGTCATCAGGGCTCAGATACGCAGTATTTT.